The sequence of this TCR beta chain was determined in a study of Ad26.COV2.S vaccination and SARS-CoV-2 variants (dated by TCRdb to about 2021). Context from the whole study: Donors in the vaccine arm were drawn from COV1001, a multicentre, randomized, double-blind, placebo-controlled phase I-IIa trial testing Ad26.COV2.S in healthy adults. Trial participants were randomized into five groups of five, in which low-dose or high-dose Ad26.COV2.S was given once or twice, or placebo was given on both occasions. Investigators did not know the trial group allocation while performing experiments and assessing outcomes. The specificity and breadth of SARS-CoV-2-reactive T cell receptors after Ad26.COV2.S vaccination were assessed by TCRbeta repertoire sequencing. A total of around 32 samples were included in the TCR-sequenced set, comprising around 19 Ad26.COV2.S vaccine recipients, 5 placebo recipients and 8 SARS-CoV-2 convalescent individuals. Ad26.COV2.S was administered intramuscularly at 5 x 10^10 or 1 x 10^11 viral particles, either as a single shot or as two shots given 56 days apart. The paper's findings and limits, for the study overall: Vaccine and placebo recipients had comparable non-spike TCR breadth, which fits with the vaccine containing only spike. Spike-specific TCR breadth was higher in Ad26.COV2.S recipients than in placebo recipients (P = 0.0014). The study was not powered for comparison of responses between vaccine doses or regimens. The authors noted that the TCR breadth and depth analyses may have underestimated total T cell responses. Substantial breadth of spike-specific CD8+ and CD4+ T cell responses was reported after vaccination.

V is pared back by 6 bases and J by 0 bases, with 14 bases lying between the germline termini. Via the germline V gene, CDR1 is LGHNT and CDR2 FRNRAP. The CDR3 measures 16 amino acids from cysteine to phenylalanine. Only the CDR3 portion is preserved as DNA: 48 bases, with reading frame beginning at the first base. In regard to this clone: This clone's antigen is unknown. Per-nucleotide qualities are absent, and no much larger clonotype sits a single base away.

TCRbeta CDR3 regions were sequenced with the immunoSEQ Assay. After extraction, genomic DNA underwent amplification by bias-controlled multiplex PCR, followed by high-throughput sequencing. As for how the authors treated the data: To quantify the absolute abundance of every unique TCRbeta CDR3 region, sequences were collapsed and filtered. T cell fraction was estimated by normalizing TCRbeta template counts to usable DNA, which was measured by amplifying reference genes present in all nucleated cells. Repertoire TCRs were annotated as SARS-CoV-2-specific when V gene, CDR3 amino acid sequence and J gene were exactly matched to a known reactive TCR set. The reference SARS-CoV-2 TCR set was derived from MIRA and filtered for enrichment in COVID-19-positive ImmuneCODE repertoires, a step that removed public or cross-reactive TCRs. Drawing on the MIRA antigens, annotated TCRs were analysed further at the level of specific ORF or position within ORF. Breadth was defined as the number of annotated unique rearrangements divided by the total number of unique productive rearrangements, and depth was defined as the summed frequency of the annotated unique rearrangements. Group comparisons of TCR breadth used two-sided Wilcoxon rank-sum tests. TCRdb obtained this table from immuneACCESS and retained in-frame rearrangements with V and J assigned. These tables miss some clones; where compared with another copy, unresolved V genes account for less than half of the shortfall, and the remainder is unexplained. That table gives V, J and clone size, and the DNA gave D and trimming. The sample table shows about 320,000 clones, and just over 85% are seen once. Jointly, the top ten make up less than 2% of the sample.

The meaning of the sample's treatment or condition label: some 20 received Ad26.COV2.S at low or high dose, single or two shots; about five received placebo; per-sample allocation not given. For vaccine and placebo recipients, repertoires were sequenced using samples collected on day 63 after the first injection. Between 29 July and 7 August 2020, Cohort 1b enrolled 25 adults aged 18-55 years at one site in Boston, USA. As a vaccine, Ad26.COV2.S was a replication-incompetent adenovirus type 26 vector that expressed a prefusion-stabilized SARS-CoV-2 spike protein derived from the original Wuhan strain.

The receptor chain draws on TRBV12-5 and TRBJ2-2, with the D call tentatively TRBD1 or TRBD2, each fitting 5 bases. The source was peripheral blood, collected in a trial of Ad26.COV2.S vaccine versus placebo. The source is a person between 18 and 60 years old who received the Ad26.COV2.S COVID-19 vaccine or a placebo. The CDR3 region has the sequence CASGRRGATNTGELFF. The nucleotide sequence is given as TGTGCTAGTGGGAGGCGAGGGGCAACGAACACCGGGGAGCTGTTTTTT.